What follows are 17 T cell receptor beta chains derived from one specimen sequenced in a study of early T cells in non-severe SARS-CoV-2 infection. Via MiXCR, TCRdb re-called the 5' RACE reads, giving one row per CDR3 protein. The sample gives about 44,000 distinct CDR3 sequences, 23% of which show up once; approximately 4.4% is in the top ten. Sequencing was performed on whole blood, taken at baseline. All receptors derive from an adult who was a healthcare worker with PCR-confirmed SARS-CoV-2 infection or an uninfected control (not recorded which).

The sample holds one count of this clonotype. The rearrangement links TRBV18 to TRBJ1-1, with D uncertain. The V and J ends lost 2 bases and 7 bases respectively, with 8 bases between them. The CDR3 has 12 amino acids. Germline CDR1 is KGHSH and CDR2 is LQKENI. CDR3 DNA: TGTGCCAGCTCACCAGGGCAGCTTGAAGCTTTCTTT. Protein product: CASSPGQLEAFF.

A few counts support this clonotype. The chain recombines TRBV29-1 with TRBJ2-3, with 13 bases matching TRBD2. The CDR3 has 16 amino acids. CDR1 and CDR2 (germline): SQVTM, ANQGSEA. V lost 2 bases and J lost 2; bases outside the gene matches: 4. CDR3 bases: TGCAGCGTTGAACTCGGACTAGCGGGGGTCACAGATACGCAGTATTTT. This translates into CSVELGLAGVTDTQYF.

The V gene is TRBV20-1, the J gene TRBJ1-1; no definite D call. Germline V gives CDR1 DFQATT, CDR2 SNEGSKA (reference sequence). With 0 bases removed from V and 0 bases from J, the gap between germline ends came to 11 bases. The CDR3 covers 15 residues. CDR3 sequence reads: CSARDGRDLNTEAFF. The CDR3 DNA sequence: TGCAGTGCTAGAGATGGGCGAGACCTGAACACTGAAGCTTTCTTT.

This rearrangement joins TRBV29-1 to TRBJ1-3; no firm D call. Trimming took off 1 base at V and 0 bases at J, with 16 bases between the two ends. Germline-derived CDR1 and CDR2 are SQVTM and ANQGSEA. This CDR3 spans 17 amino acids. CDR3: CSVEAKLSLNSGNTIYF. The DNA for the CDR3 is TGCAGCGTTGAAGCGAAACTCAGCTTAAACTCTGGAAACACCATATATTTT. Full variable domain (outside the CDR3, taken from reference TRBV29-1 and TRBJ1-3): SAVISQKPSRDICQRGTSLTIQCQVDSQVTMMFWYRQQPGQSLTLIATANQGSEATYESGFVIDKFPISRPNLTFSTLTVSNMSPEDSSIYLCSVEAKLSLNSGNTIYFGEGSWLTVV.

This clonotype was seen only a few times. The rearrangement uses TRBV12-3 or TRBV12-4 and TRBJ2-5; weak D call: TRBD2 (7 bases). V shed 6 bases and J shed 5 bases, with 13 bases lying between them. The CDR3 runs 13 residues. This chain's CDR3 is CASRRGAVETQYF. The CDR3 nucleotides read TGTGCCAGCAGACGGGGGGCTGTGGAGACCCAGTACTTC.

The chain joins TRBV27 to TRBJ2-1; 9 nucleotides line up with TRBD1. Unmatched junction bases numbered 5, after V lost 2 bases and J lost 12 bases. CDR1 and CDR2 (germline): MNHEY, SMNVEV (reference sequence). The CDR3 totals 13 residues. The DNA of the CDR3 is TGTGCCAGCAGTTTAGACAGGGGGGATTGGCAGTTCTTC. This sequence encodes CASSLDRGDWQFF.

This chain links TRBV4-1 with TRBJ1-2; unclear D gene. V dropped 3 bases and J dropped 4 bases, with 6 bases sitting between them. The CDR3 spans 12 residues. From germline, CDR1 is MGHRA and CDR2 YSYEKL. Here the CDR3 DNA reads TGCGCCAGCAGCCAGGGAACCTATGGCTACACCTTC. It yields the protein CASSQGTYGYTF.

This chain uses TRBV5-1 with TRBJ2-3; TRBD2 agrees at 9 bases. V gave up 3 bases and J gave up 1 base; unmatched junction bases: 6. This CDR3 has 16 amino acids. Germline loops: CDR1 SGHRS, CDR2 YFSETQ. CDR3 amino acids: CASSSGTSRGTDTQYF. DNA for the CDR3: TGCGCCAGCAGCTCCGGGACTAGCAGAGGCACAGATACGCAGTATTTT.

The chain combines TRBV27 with TRBJ2-7; 9 bases agree with TRBD2. Trimming took 3 bases from V and 3 from J; bases not matched to a gene: 3. CDR1 is MNHEY and CDR2 is SMNVEV in the germline V gene (reference sequence). This CDR3 contains 14 residues. The CDR3 DNA reads TGTGCCAGCAGTTTTGGGCGGGGGGGCTACGAGCAGTACTTC. This sequence encodes CASSFGRGGYEQYF.

The chain links TRBV20-1 to TRBJ2-5; D might be TRBD2 (5 bases). The CDR3 totals 14 residues. V lost 3 bases and J 5 bases, leaving 16 bases between the germline ends. Germline loops: CDR1 DFQATT, CDR2 SNEGSKA (reference sequence). Written as DNA, the CDR3 is TGCAGTGCTAGTGCGGGCTTACTAGGGGAGACCCAGTACTTC. The encoded protein is CSASAGLLGETQYF.

J is TRBJ1-1 and V is TRBV18, with a weak D call TRBD1 (6 bases). V was trimmed by 4 bases and J by 0 bases, leaving 15 bases between them. In germline, CDR1 is KGHSH, CDR2 LQKENI. The CDR3 has 16 amino acids. The CDR3 region is CASSLTGTTMNTEAFF. The CDR3, as DNA: TGTGCCAGCTCACTTACAGGGACTACTATGAACACTGAAGCTTTCTTT.

This rearrangement joins TRBV12-3 or TRBV12-4 to TRBJ2-5; D not resolved. This CDR3 has 13 residues. Trimming removed 7 bases at V and 0 bases at J, with 9 bases between. In nucleotides, the CDR3 is TGTGCCAGCACCGATCACAACCAAGAGACCCAGTACTTC. This sequence encodes CASTDHNQETQYF.

V usage is TRBV6-5 and J usage is TRBJ2-7; D may match TRBD1 or TRBD2 (5 bases each). This CDR3 is built from 18 residues. V gave up 8 bases and J gave up 3 bases, with 29 bases separating them. Germline assignment: CDR1 MNHEY and CDR2 SVGAGI. The CDR3 sequence is CASYVVAGSRAILYEQYF. As DNA, the CDR3 is TGTGCCAGCTACGTTGTGGCAGGGAGTCGGGCTATCCTCTACGAGCAGTACTTC.

The chain is built from TRBV4-3 and TRBJ2-7, with D unresolved. The CDR3 contains 14 residues. Germline values: CDR1 LGHNA, CDR2 YSLEER. Between the trimmed V and J ends, which lost 0 bases and 1 base, there was a span of 7 bases. CDR3 sequence reads: CASSQDERSYEQYF. Here the CDR3 DNA reads TGCGCCAGCAGCCAAGATGAGAGGTCCTACGAGCAGTACTTC.

The sample holds a few counts of this clonotype. J is TRBJ2-1 and V is TRBV7-6; D gene unclear. Germline values: CDR1 SGHVS, CDR2 FNYEAQ. V dropped 4 bases and J dropped 9 bases, with 13 bases sitting between them. The CDR3 consists of 13 residues. The CDR3 DNA follows: TGTGCCAGCAGCTCAGAGCTATCGGTTGAGCAGTTCTTC. Amino acid sequence: CASSSELSVEQFF.

This clonotype occurred a few times. The chain employs TRBV4-1 and TRBJ1-3; 7 bases match TRBD1. V gave up 3 bases and J gave up 0 bases; unmatched junction bases: 8. The CDR3 spans 17 residues. Looked up from germline, CDR1 is MGHRA and CDR2 is YSYEKL. The CDR3 DNA follows: TGCGCCAGCAGCCACGGGACAGCAGAACTCTCTGGAAACACCATATATTTT. This gives the protein CASSHGTAELSGNTIYF.

This clonotype showed up just a few times. The chain employs TRBV3-1 and TRBJ2-3; D might be TRBD1 or TRBD2, each matching 6 bases. V lost 3 bases, J lost 4 bases, and 17 bases lay in between. CDR3 length equals 16 residues. Germline V lookup: CDR1 LGHDT, CDR2 YNNKEL (reference sequence). The CDR3 sequence: CASSHRRGMGSDTQYF. CDR3 DNA sequence: TGTGCCAGCAGCCACAGGAGGGGGATGGGGTCAGATACGCAGTATTTT.